The T cell receptor beta chain described here comes from a study of blood T cell repertoires in COVID-19. Whole-study context: Italy, Spain and the United States were the sources of the convalescent and acute COVID-19 samples. PBMCs, B-cell-depleted T cells, or T cells were the source of the cDNA or gDNA that made up the material.

Under the authors' procedure: Reference gene primer amplification in the assay estimated nucleated cell counts. Using immunoSEQ multiplex PCR, the repertoire was profiled, and TCRdb retains in-frame clones only, with some absent. V, J and clone size were drawn from that table, and D and trimming were deduced from the DNA. Of 310,000 or so clones listed, around 83% are singletons. Trimming removed 1 base from V and 0 bases from J, with 14 bases in between. Per germline, CDR1 SGHNT and CDR2 YENEEA. The CDR3 covers 17 residues. This clone was seen just once. This TCR was recovered from a woman aged 45-60 years with acute or convalescent COVID-19. The sample comprised peripheral blood. The V and J genes are TRBV11-3 and TRBJ2-3, with D possibly TRBD1 on 5 matching bases. This CDR3 is CASSLGPNRPSTDTQYF. CDR3 nucleotide sequence: TGTGCCAGCAGCTTAGGCCCCAACAGGCCTAGCACAGATACGCAGTATTTT.